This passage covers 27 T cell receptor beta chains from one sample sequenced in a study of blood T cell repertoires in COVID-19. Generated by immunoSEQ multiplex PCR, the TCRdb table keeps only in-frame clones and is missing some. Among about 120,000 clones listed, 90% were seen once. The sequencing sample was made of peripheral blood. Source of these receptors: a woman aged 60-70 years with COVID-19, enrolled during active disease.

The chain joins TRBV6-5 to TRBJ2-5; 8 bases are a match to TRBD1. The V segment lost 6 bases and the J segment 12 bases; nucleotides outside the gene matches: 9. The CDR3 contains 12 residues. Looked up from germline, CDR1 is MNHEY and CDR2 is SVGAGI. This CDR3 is CASSILTGVKYF. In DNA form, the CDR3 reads TGTGCCAGCAGCATACTGACAGGGGTTAAGTACTTC.

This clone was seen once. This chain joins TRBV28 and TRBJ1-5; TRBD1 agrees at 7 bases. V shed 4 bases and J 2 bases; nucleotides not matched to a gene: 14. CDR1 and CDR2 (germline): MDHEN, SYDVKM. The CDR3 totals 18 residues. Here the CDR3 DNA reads TGTGCCAGCAGTTCCTCCGTTCTTCGACAGGGCGGCAATCAGCCCCAGCATTTT. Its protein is CASSSSVLRQGGNQPQHF.

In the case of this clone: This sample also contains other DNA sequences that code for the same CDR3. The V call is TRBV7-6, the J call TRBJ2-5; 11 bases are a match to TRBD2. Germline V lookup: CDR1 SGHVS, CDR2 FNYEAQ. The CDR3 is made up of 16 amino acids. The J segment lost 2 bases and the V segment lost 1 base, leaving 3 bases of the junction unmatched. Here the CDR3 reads CASSLGLAGGQETQYF. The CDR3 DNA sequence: TGTGCCAGCAGCTTAGGGCTAGCGGGGGGTCAAGAGACCCAGTACTTC.

The CDR3 reads CASSPRRTFGYTF. The CDR3 coding sequence is TGCGCCAGCAGCCCACGTCGGACATTTGGCTACACCTTC. The V gene is TRBV4-1, the J gene TRBJ1-2; TRBD1 is a possible D gene (5 bases). The CDR3 sequence is 13 residues long. Deletions cut 4 bases from V and 7 bases from J, with 13 bases between. Germline V CDR1 and CDR2: MGHRA, YSYEKL.

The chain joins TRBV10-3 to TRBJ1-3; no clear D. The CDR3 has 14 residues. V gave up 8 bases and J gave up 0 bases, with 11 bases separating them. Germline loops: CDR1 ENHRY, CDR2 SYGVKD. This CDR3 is CAIGQLISGNTIYF. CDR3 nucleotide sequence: TGTGCCATCGGGCAACTGATCTCTGGAAACACCATATATTTT.

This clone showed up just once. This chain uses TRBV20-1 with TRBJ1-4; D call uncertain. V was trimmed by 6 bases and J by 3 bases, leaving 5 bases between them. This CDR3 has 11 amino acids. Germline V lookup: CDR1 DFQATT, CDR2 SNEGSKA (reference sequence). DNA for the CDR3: TGCAGTGCATCGGCTAATGAAAAACTGTTTTTT. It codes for CSASANEKLFF.

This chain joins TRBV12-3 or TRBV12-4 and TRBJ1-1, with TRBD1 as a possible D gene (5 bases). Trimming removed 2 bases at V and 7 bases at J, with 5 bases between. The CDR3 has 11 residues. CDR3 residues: CASSLQGEAFF. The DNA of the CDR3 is TGTGCCAGCAGTTTACAGGGTGAAGCTTTCTTT.

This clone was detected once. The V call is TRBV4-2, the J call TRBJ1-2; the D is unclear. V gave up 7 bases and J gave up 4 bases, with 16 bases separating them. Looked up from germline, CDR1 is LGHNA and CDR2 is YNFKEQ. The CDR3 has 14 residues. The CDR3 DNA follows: TGTGCCAGCACGCCGGGTGGTCGTGGCTATGGCTACACCTTC. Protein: CASTPGGRGYGYTF.

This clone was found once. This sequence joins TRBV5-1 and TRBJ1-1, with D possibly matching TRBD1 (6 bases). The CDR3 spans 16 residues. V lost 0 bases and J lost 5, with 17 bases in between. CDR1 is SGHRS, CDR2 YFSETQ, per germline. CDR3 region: CASSLEGVWYATEAFF. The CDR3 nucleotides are TGCGCCAGCAGCTTGGAGGGGGTTTGGTATGCGACTGAAGCTTTCTTT. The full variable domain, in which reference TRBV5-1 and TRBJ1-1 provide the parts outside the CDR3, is KAGVTQTPRYLIKTRGQQVTLSCSPISGHRSVSWYQQTPGQGLQFLFEYFSETQRNKGNFPGRFSGRQFSNSRSEMNVSTLELGDSALYLCASSLEGVWYATEAFFGQGTRLTVV.

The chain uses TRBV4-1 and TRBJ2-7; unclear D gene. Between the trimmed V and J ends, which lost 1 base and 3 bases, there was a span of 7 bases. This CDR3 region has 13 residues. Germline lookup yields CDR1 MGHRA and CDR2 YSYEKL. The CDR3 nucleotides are TGCGCCAGCAGCCAAGGTACAGACTACGAGCAGTACTTC. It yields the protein CASSQGTDYEQYF.

CDR3 region: CASSMRAFSTDTQYF. Written as DNA, the CDR3 is TGTGCCAGTAGTATGAGGGCTTTTAGCACAGATACGCAGTATTTT. The gene calls are TRBV19 and TRBJ2-3; D possibly corresponds to TRBD2 (5 bases). The CDR3 consists of 15 residues. Germline V gene lookup returns CDR1 LNHDA and CDR2 SQIVND (reference sequence). The germline V and J ends were trimmed by 3 bases and 0 bases, with 10 bases remaining between them.

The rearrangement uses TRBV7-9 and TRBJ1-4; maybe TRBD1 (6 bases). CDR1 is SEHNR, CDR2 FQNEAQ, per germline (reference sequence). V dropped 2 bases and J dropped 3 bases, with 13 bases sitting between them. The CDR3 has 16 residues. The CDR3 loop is CASSLRGGTPNEKLFF. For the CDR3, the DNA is TGTGCCAGCAGCTTAAGAGGTGGGACACCTAATGAAAAACTGTTTTTT.

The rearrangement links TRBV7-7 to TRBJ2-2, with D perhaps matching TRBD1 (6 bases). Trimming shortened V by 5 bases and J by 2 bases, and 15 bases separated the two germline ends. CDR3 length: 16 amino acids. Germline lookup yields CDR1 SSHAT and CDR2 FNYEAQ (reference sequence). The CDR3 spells CASSQARDTNTGELFF. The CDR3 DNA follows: TGTGCCAGCAGCCAAGCAAGGGACACAAACACCGGGGAGCTGTTTTTT.

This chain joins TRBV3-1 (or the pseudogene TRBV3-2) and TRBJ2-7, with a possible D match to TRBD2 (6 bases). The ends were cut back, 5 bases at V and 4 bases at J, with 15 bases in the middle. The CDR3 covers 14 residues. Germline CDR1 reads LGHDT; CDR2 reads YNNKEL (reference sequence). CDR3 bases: TGTGCCAGCAGCAAGGGACTCCGGAGGTACGAGCAGTACTTC. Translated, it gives CASSKGLRRYEQYF.

The CDR3 nucleotides read TGTGCCAGCAGTGACACAGCCACCGGGGAGCTGTTTTTT. Its protein product is CASSDTATGELFF. J is TRBJ2-2 and V is TRBV6-4, with D unclear. Trimming pared 2 bases from V and 4 bases from J, leaving 5 bases between. Germline CDR1 and CDR2: MRHNA and SNTAGT. This CDR3 contains 13 residues.

CDR3 coding DNA: TGTGCCAGTAGTATAGGTCAGGGCCTTTTGAACACTGAAGCTTTCTTT. It specifies CASSIGQGLLNTEAFF. The V call is TRBV19, the J call TRBJ1-1; maybe TRBD1 (5 bases). The V end was cut by 1 base, the J end by 0 bases, with 12 bases between. CDR3 length: 16 residues. The germline V gene has CDR1 LNHDA and CDR2 SQIVND (reference sequence).

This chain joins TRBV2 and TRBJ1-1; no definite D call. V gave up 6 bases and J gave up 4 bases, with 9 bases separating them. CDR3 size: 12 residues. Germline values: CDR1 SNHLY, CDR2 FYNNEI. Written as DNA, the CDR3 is TGTGCCAGCAGGGCTACAGCCACTGAAGCTTTCTTT. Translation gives CASRATATEAFF.

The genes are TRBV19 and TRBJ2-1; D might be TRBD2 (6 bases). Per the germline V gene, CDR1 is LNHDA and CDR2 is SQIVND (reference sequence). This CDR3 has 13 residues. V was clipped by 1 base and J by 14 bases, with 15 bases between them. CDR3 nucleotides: TGTGCCAGTAGTATAGCTCCGCGGGGAGCGGAGTTCTTC. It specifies CASSIAPRGAEFF.

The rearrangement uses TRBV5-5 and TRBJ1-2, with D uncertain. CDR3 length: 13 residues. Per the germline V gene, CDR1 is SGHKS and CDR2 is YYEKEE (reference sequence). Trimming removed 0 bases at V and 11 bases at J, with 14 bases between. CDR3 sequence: CASSLDPQAGYTF. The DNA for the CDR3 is TGTGCCAGCAGCTTGGACCCGCAGGCGGGGTACACCTTC.

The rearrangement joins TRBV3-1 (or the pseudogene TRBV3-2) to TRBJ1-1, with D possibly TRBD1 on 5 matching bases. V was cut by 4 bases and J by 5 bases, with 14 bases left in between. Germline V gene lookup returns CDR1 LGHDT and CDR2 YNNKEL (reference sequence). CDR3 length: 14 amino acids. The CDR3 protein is CASSLQITGTEAFF. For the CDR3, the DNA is TGTGCCAGCAGCCTTCAAATAACAGGTACTGAAGCTTTCTTT.

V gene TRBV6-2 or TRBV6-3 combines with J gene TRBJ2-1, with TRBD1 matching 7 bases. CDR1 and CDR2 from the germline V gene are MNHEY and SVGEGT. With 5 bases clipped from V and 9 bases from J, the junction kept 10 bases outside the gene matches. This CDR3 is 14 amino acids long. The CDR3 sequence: CASSTTGPAGEQFF. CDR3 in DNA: TGTGCCAGCAGTACGACAGGGCCTGCAGGTGAGCAGTTCTTC.

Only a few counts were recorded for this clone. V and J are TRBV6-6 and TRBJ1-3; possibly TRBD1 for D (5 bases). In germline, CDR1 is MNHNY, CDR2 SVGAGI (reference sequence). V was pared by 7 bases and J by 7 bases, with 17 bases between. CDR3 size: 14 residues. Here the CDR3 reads CASTWSGRVNTIYF. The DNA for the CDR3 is TGTGCCAGCACTTGGTCGGGCAGGGTGAACACCATATATTTT.

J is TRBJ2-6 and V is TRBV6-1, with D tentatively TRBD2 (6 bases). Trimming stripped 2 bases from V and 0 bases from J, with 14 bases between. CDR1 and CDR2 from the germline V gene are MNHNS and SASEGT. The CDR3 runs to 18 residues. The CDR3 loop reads CASSEWGVGISGANVLTF. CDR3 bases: TGTGCCAGCAGTGAATGGGGGGTAGGGATCTCTGGGGCCAACGTCCTGACTTTC.

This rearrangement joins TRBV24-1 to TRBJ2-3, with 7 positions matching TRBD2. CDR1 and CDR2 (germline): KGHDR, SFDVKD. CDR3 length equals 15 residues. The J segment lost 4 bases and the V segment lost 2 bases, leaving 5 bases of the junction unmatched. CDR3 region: CATSDSTAGADTQYF. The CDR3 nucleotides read TGTGCCACCAGTGATTCGACGGCGGGGGCAGATACGCAGTATTTT.

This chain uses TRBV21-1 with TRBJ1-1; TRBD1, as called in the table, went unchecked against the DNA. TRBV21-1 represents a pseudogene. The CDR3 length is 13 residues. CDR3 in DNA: TGTGCCGGGGTAGACAGGACGAACACTGAAGCTTTCTTT. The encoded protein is CAGVDRTNTEAFF.

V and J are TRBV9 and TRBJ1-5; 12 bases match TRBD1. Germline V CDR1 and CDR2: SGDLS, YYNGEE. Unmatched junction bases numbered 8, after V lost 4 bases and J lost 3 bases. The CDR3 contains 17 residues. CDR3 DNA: TGTGCCAGCAGCTCTCCGGGACAGGGGGCTTTCAATCAGCCCCAGCATTTT. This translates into CASSSPGQGAFNQPQHF.

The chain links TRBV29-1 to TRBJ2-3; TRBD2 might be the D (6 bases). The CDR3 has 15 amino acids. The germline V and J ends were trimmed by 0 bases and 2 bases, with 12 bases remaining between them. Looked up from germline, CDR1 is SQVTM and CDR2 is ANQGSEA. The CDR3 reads CSVEDSGAVTDTQYF. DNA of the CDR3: TGCAGCGTTGAAGATAGCGGAGCGGTCACAGATACGCAGTATTTT.